The sample holds one count of the clone carrying this TCR beta chain. Participants had their cohort set by participant-reported clinical history. Two negative PCRs, clearance, or symptom resolution had been documented for recovered Cohort 3 donors. CDR3 length equals 15 residues. Germline CDR1 LGHDT, CDR2 YNNKEL (reference sequence). The V and J ends lost 3 bases and 4 bases respectively, with 15 bases between them. Original handling: Amplifying reference gene primers gave estimates of nucleated cell counts. Sequencing was performed with immunoSEQ multiplex PCR; in TCRdb, only in-frame clones are kept and a portion is missing. D and trimming come from the DNA, and the V and J calls and clone size come from that table. The sample consists of a few hundred thousand clones, approximately 81% of them appearing once. The data originate from a study of blood T cell repertoires in COVID-19.

The specimen was PBMCs or T cells enriched from blood (not recorded which). The sequence derives from a man aged 40-55 years who had recovered from COVID-19. The chain links TRBV3-1 (or the pseudogene TRBV3-2) to TRBJ1-2; tentatively, D is TRBD1 (6 bases). For the CDR3, the DNA is TGTGCCAGCAGCCAGCAGGGGTTCGAGCTCTATGGCTACACCTTC. As protein: CASSQQGFELYGYTF.